Each of the 17 T cell receptor beta chains below was sequenced from the same sample in a study of blood T cell repertoires in COVID-19. TCRdb's table, derived via immunoSEQ multiplex PCR, lists solely in-frame clones and lacks some. The profile covers 200,000 to 300,000 clones, with roughly four fifths appearing a single time and 7.5% taken by the ten largest. Sequencing was done on a sample of peripheral blood. The receptors come from a woman of 80 years or more with COVID-19, enrolled during active disease.

This clone was counted once. This rearrangement joins TRBV6-5 to TRBJ1-2, with a possible D match to TRBD1 (5 bases). The CDR3 is made up of 13 amino acids. V lost 3 bases, J lost 8 bases, and 13 bases lay in between. Looked up from germline, CDR1 is MNHEY and CDR2 is SVGAGI. CDR3 sequence (DNA): TGTGCCAGCAGTTATACAGGTTATATGGGCTACACCTTC. It translates to CASSYTGYMGYTF.

The chain joins TRBV29-1 to TRBJ2-3; 7 bases are shared with TRBD2. Germline lookup yields CDR1 SQVTM and CDR2 ANQGSEA. This CDR3 comprises 14 residues. V lost 7 bases, J lost 1 base, and 8 bases stayed unmatched. In DNA, the CDR3 is TGCAGCGCCCGGAGCGGGGTCCGCACAGATACGCAGTATTTT. Translation: CSARSGVRTDTQYF.

V is TRBV30 and J is TRBJ1-6, with D perhaps TRBD1 (6 bases). CDR3 length equals 14 residues. Trimming shortened V by 4 bases and J by 10 bases, and 17 bases separated the two germline ends. Germline CDR1 is GTSNPN and CDR2 is SVGIG (reference sequence). The CDR3 here is CAWTLTGRGSPLHF. In DNA form, the CDR3 reads TGTGCCTGGACCCTCACAGGGAGGGGATCACCCCTCCACTTT.

J is TRBJ1-5 and V is TRBV27; no firm D call. The CDR3 extends over 14 amino acids. Trimming took off 3 bases at V and 4 bases at J, with 10 bases between the two ends. Looked up from germline, CDR1 is MNHEY and CDR2 is SMNVEV (reference sequence). CDR3 nucleotides: TGTGCCAGCAGTTTCGGAGGGCTAAATCAGCCCCAGCATTTT. Protein product: CASSFGGLNQPQHF.

V and J are TRBV6-6 and TRBJ1-5; no clear D. The CDR3 sequence is 13 residues long. Germline CDR1 is MNHNY and CDR2 is SVGAGI (reference sequence). The V and J ends lost 5 bases and 2 bases respectively, with 7 bases between them. The CDR3 nucleotides are TGTGCCAGCAGTGTAAATGGCAATCAGCCCCAGCATTTT. As protein: CASSVNGNQPQHF.

The V call is TRBV7-9, the J call TRBJ2-5; D may be TRBD2 (5 bases). V was cut by 3 bases and J by 0 bases, with 11 bases left in between. CDR3 length: 15 residues. Germline lookup yields CDR1 SEHNR and CDR2 FQNEAQ (reference sequence). In DNA form, the CDR3 reads TGTGCCAGCAGCTTCGGGGAGCGGTACCAAGAGACCCAGTACTTC. This sequence encodes CASSFGERYQETQYF.

The V call is TRBV24-1, the J call TRBJ1-2; maybe TRBD1 (6 bases). Germline V gene sequence: CDR1 KGHDR, CDR2 SFDVKD. V lost 4 bases and J lost 9, with 14 bases in between. This CDR3 contains 13 residues. The CDR3 here is CATSENTGMSYTF. The DNA for the CDR3 is TGTGCCACCAGTGAGAATACAGGGATGAGCTACACCTTC.

The chain has TRBV30 and TRBJ2-7; D uncertain. This CDR3 has 15 residues. The germline CDR1 and CDR2 sequences are GTSNPN and SVGIG (reference sequence). V lost 2 bases, J lost 0 bases, and 14 bases lay in between. CDR3 loop: CAWSWPALSSYEQYF. The CDR3 DNA follows: TGTGCCTGGAGTTGGCCAGCGCTGAGCTCCTACGAGCAGTACTTC. The complete variable domain, with remaining parts taken from reference TRBV30 and TRBJ2-7, reads SQTIHQWPATLVQPVGSPLSLECTVEGTSNPNLYWYRQAAGRGLQLLFYSVGIGQISSEVPQNLSASRPQDRQFILSSKKLLLSDSGFYLCAWSWPALSSYEQYFGPGTRLTVT.

The rearrangement joins TRBV10-3 to TRBJ2-5; a possible D gene is TRBD2 (6 bases). Germline CDR1 is ENHRY and CDR2 is SYGVKD. The germline V and J ends were trimmed by 11 bases and 5 bases, with 12 bases remaining between them. The length of the CDR3 is 11 residues. CDR3 in amino acids: CAVRGGETQYF. CDR3 in DNA: TGTGCCGTTCGTGGGGGGGAGACCCAGTACTTC.

J is TRBJ2-2 and V is TRBV27, with D perhaps matching TRBD1 (5 bases). Germline CDR1 and CDR2: MNHEY and SMNVEV (reference sequence). The length of the CDR3 is 16 residues. The V end lost 6 bases, the J end lost 0 bases, and 14 bases lay between the germline ends. The CDR3 loop is CASRREQETNTGELFF. The CDR3 DNA follows: TGTGCCAGCAGACGCGAACAGGAGACGAACACCGGGGAGCTGTTTTTT.

This chain joins TRBV7-3 and TRBJ1-6; D call uncertain. The CDR3 consists of 15 residues. From germline, CDR1 is SGHTA and CDR2 FQGTGA. The V and J ends lost 2 bases and 1 base respectively, with 6 bases between them. The CDR3 DNA reads as TGTGCCAGCAGCTTATCGGGGTCCTATAATTCACCCCTCCACTTT. Its protein product is CASSLSGSYNSPLHF.

This clone was seen only once. V is TRBV10-3 and J is TRBJ2-2; D gene ambiguous. The CDR3 has 13 residues. Germline values: CDR1 ENHRY, CDR2 SYGVKD. V was pared by 0 bases and J by 7 bases, with 6 bases between. The CDR3 bases are TGTGCCATCAGTGAGTCAACTATCGGGGAGCTGTTTTTT. This sequence encodes CAISESTIGELFF.

The rearrangement joins TRBV5-5 to TRBJ1-5; TRBD1 aligns across 7 bases. With 2 bases clipped from V and 2 bases from J, the junction kept 4 bases outside the gene matches. There are 15 residues in the CDR3. Germline CDR1 reads SGHKS; CDR2 reads YYEKEE (reference sequence). DNA for the CDR3: TGTGCCAGCAGCTTACAGGGGAAGGGCAATCAGCCCCAGCATTTT. Protein product: CASSLQGKGNQPQHF.

The rearrangement links TRBV4-2 to TRBJ1-2; D ambiguous. V lost 0 bases and J lost 4, with 12 bases in between. The CDR3 has 15 amino acids. Germline CDR1 and CDR2: LGHNA and YNFKEQ. Written as DNA, the CDR3 is TGTGCCAGCAGCCAAGATCCGGCTAGTTCCTATGGCTACACCTTC. This gives the protein CASSQDPASSYGYTF.

This clone was observed a single time. The rearrangement uses TRBV6-5 and TRBJ2-1, with 8 bases identical to TRBD2. Germline lookup yields CDR1 MNHEY and CDR2 SVGAGI. The CDR3 has 15 residues. V was pared by 6 bases and J by 2 bases, with 6 bases of the junction left unmatched. The CDR3, as DNA: TGTGCCAGCAGCCTTACTAGCGGAACCTACAATGAGCAGTTCTTC. Its protein product is CASSLTSGTYNEQFF.

Concerning this clone: Other DNA sequences within the sample encode an identical CDR3. V and J are TRBV2 and TRBJ2-7, with D unclear. Trimming removed 6 bases at V and 2 bases at J, with 5 bases between. Germline CDR1 is SNHLY and CDR2 is FYNNEI. This CDR3 region has 11 residues. This chain's CDR3 is CASSLAYEQYF. The CDR3 region has the DNA TGTGCCAGCAGCTTAGCCTACGAGCAGTACTTC.

This clone was seen repeatedly, ten times or more. The rearrangement joins TRBV27 to TRBJ1-6; 7 nucleotides agree with TRBD1. V lost 2 bases, J lost 5 bases, and 6 bases stayed unmatched. The CDR3 spans 16 residues. Germline values: CDR1 MNHEY, CDR2 SMNVEV (reference sequence). CDR3 DNA: TGTGCCAGCAGTTTAAGGAGGGGGCGGGATAATTCACCCCTCCACTTT. Protein: CASSLRRGRDNSPLHF.